Here is one T cell receptor (beta chain) with its context. Its recognized antigen is unknown. No qualities accompany the bases; no much larger clone lies one base away. TCR CDR3 regions were amplified from genomic DNA by multiplex PCR using the deep immunoSEQ assay. Extracted genomic DNA from each cell subset was spread evenly across all wells of several immunoSEQ 96-well plates, with each plate serving as a replicate. For unsorted PBMC, each replicate PCR was loaded with 300 ng genomic DNA, equivalent to about 30,000 T cell genomes. Genomic DNA from unsorted PBMC was sequenced over ten immunoSEQ deep assay plates. Purified libraries were quantified with a Qubit 3.0 fluorometer, sized on a Bioanalyzer 2100, and re-quantified with the KAPA Library Quantification kit. Every immunoSEQ 96-well plate was sequenced on a dedicated single-read 150-cycle Illumina NextSeq 550 flow cell. The original pipeline was this. Because only junctional sequences without quality scores were contained in the immunoSEQ output, filtering matching that applied to full-length reads could not be performed. Sequences were annotated with PyIR, a Python wrapper for IgBLAST v1.9, and V/J genes and CDR3 were assigned using IMGT germline references. Any read was removed if the V/J assignment was weak (E-value above 1e-6), the CDR3 was missing, or the read contained stop codons, out-of-frame junctions, or ambiguous translated residues. V3J clonotypes were defined as sequences sharing an identical inferred V gene, J gene, and CDR3 amino acid sequence. To compute the percentage overlap between repertoires, the number of shared unique clonotypes was divided by the size of the smaller repertoire. RTK rarefaction, the Chao1 estimator, and Recon v2.1 estimates of unobserved clonotypes were used to assess repertoire richness. The immuneACCESS repertoire file appears here via TCRdb, limited to in-frame rearrangements. These files lack a portion of the clones; in checked studies, under half of the deficit traces to unresolved V genes, and the cause of the others is not known. The V and J calls and the clone size are those of that table, but D and trimming were determined from the DNA. The sample table records about 99,000 clones; around 47% of these occur just once. More than 12% of the sample rests with the top ten.

These data originate in a study of shared clonotypes between healthy human individuals (dated by TCRdb to between 2020 and 2021). A note on the overall study: The cohort comprised a couple of women and a few men aged 18 to 49 years. The study deeply sequenced blood TCR repertoires of five healthy adults to estimate repertoire size and the extent of clonotype sharing between individuals. To increase sequencing depth and limit assay-specific biases, TCR repertoire library preparation and sequencing were carried out by different laboratories using diverse techniques. Each donor's leukapheresis produced roughly between roughly 0.85 and 9.5 billion PBMCs.

The donors were healthy, HIV-negative adults who had no recently reported acute infections or vaccinations. All donors were Caucasian adults living in Nashville, Tennessee, USA. For unsorted samples, approximately 81 million PBMCs were counted, and genomic DNA was extracted using the QIAamp DNA Blood Mini kit. After blood collection by leukapheresis, PBMCs were isolated using Ficoll-Histopaque density gradient centrifugation and then cryopreserved in the vapor phase of liquid nitrogen. Overall study results and their limits: Pairwise subsampling led to the expectation that sequencing depth would affect the degree of clonotype sharing among donors. Sampling was restricted to blood, and TCR repertoires in tissue are likely to differ from TCR repertoires in blood. Because the study included a small number of donors, the genetic and exposure-history diversity represented was limited.

This receptor was taken from a woman in her forties in good health. Some clones in this sample may be carry-over from other donors' samples. Sequencing input: PBMCs.

The CDR3 corresponds to CACEKPDRSVAFF. The bases read TGTGCCTGCGAGAAACCGGACAGGTCCGTGGCTTTCTTT. The chain couples TRBV30 to TRBJ1-1, and 7 junctional nucleotides match TRBD1. The CDR3 has 13 amino acids, counting the end cysteine and phenylalanine. Kept here is only the CDR3 DNA, which spans 39 bases and is read in frame from base 1. Compared with germline, V lacks 6 bases and J lacks 11 bases; bases without a gene match: 15. According to the germline V gene (reference sequence), CDR1 reads GTSNPN and CDR2 reads SVGIG.